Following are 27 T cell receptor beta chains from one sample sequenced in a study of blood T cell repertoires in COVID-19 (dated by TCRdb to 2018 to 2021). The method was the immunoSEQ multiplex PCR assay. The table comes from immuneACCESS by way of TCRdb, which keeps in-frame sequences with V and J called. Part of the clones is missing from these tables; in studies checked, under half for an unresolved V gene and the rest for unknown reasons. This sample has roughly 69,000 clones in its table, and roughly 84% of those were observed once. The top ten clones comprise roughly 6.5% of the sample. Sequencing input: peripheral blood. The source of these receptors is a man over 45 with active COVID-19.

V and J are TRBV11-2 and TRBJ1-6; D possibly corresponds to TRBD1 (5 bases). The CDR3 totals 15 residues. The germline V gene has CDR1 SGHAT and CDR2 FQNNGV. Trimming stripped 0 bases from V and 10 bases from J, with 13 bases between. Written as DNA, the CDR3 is TGTGCCAGCAGCTTAGAGGGGGGGGTTCGGTCACCCCTCCACTTT. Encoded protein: CASSLEGGVRSPLHF.

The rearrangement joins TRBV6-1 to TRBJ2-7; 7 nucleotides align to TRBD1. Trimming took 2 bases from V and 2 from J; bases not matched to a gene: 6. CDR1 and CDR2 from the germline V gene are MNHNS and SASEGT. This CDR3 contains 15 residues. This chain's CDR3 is CASSELYDRAYEQYF. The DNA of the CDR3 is TGTGCCAGCAGTGAACTGTACGACAGGGCCTACGAGCAGTACTTC.

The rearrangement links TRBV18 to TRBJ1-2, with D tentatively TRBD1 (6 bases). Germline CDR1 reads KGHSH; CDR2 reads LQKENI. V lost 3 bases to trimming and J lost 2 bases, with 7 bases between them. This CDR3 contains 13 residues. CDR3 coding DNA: TGTGCCAGCTCACCGGACAGAAACTATGGCTACACCTTC. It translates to CASSPDRNYGYTF.

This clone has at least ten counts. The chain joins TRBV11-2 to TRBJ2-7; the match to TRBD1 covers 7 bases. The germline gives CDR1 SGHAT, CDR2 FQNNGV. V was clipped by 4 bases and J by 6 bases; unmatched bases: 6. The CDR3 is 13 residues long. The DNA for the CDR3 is TGTGCCAGCAGCTCGCGAGACAGGGCCGAGCAGTACTTC. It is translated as CASSSRDRAEQYF.

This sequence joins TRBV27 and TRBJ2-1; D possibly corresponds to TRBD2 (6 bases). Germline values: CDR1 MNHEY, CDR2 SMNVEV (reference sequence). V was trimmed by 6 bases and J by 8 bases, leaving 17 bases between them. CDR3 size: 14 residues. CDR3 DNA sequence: TGTGCCAGCAGCCCGGACTACCCTGGGGATGAGCAGTTCTTC. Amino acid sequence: CASSPDYPGDEQFF.

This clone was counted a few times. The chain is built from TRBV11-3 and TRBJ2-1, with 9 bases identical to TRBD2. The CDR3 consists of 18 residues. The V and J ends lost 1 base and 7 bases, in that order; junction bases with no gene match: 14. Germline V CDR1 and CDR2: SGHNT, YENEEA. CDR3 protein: CASSLVLLAGPGGNEQFF. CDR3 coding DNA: TGTGCCAGCAGCTTAGTCCTCCTAGCGGGACCGGGGGGGAATGAGCAGTTCTTC.

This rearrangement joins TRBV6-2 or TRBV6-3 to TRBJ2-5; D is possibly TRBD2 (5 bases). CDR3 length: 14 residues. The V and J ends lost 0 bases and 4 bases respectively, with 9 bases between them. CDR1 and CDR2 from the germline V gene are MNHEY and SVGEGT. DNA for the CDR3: TGTGCCAGCAGTTACTCTGGGCGGGCAGAGACCCAGTACTTC. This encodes CASSYSGRAETQYF.

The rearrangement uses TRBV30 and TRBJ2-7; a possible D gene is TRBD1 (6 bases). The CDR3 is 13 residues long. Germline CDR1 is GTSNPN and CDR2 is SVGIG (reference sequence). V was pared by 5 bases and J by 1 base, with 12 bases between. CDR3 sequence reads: CAWGGQMSYEQYF. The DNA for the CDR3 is TGTGCCTGGGGAGGACAGATGTCCTACGAGCAGTACTTC.

CDR3 nucleotide sequence: TGTGCCAGCAGCGAGGGGCCGGGACAAAGCCGGTATTTT. It yields the protein CASSEGPGQSRYF. V gene TRBV7-3 combines with J gene TRBJ2-3; tentatively, D is TRBD1 (6 bases). Germline V gene sequence: CDR1 SGHTA, CDR2 FQGTGA. CDR3 length equals 13 residues. With 5 bases removed from V and 14 bases from J, the gap between germline ends came to 20 bases.

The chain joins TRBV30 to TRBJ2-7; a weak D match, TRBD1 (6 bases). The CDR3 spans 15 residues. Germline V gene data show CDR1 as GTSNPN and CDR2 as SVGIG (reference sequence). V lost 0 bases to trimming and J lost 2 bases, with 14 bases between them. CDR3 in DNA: TGTGCCTGGAGTGTACTCGGGACACCTACCTACGAGCAGTACTTC. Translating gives CAWSVLGTPTYEQYF.

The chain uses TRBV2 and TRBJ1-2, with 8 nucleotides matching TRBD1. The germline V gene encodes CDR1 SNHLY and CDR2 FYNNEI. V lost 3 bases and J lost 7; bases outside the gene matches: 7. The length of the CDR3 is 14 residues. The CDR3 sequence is CASSEGWTGLGYTF. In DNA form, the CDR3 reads TGTGCCAGCAGTGAGGGTTGGACAGGGCTTGGCTACACCTTC.

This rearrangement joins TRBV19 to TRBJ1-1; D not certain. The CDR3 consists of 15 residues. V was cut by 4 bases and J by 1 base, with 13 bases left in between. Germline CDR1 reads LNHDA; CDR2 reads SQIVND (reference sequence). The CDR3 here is CASSKRTSGNTEAFF. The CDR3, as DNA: TGTGCCAGTAGTAAGCGTACGAGTGGGAACACTGAAGCTTTCTTT.

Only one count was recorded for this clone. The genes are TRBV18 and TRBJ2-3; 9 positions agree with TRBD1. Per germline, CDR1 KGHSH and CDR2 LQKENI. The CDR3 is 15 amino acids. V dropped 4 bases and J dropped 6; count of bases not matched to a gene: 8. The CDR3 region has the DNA TGTGCCAGCTCACTGGGACAGGGCCTATGGGATACGCAGTATTTT. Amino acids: CASSLGQGLWDTQYF.

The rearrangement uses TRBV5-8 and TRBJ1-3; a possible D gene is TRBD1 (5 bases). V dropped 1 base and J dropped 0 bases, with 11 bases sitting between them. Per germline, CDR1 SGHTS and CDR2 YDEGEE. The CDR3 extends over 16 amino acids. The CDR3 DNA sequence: TGTGCCAGCAGCTTGTTGCGGGGGAGCTCTGGAAACACCATATATTTT. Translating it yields CASSLLRGSSGNTIYF.

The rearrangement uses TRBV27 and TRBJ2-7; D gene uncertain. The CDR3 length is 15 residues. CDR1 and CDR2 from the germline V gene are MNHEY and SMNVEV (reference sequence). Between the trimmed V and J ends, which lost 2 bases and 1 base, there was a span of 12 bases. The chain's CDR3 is CASSLTDTLSYEQYF. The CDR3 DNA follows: TGTGCCAGCAGTTTAACCGACACTCTTTCCTACGAGCAGTACTTC.

The CDR3 DNA is TGTGCCAGCAGTTACTCCGGACAGGGCCTTAACTATGGCTACACCTTC. Translating gives CASSYSGQGLNYGYTF. The chain combines TRBV6-6 with TRBJ1-2, with TRBD1 identical over 8 bases. After removal of 0 bases from V and 1 base from J, the junction contained 4 bases not matched to a gene. Germline values: CDR1 MNHNY, CDR2 SVGAGI (reference sequence). This CDR3 comprises 16 residues.

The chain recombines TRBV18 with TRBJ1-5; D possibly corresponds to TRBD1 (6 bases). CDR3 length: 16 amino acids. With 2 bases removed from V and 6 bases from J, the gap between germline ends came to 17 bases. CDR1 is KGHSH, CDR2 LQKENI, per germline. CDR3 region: CASSPRAGEGGQPQHF. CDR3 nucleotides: TGTGCCAGCTCACCAAGGGCAGGGGAAGGTGGTCAGCCCCAGCATTTT.

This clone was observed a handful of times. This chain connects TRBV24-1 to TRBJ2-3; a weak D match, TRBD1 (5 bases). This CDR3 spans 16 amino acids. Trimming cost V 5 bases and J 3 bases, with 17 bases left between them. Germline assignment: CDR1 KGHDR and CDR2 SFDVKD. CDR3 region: CATSAKDTRKTDTQYF. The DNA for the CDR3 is TGTGCCACCAGTGCCAAGGACACAAGGAAAACAGATACGCAGTATTTT.

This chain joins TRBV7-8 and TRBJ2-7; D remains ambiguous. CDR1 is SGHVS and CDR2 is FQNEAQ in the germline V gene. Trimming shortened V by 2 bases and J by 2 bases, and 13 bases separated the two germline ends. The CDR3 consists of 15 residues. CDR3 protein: CASSLILGQAYEQYF. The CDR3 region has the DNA TGTGCCAGCAGCTTAATTTTGGGCCAGGCCTACGAGCAGTACTTC.

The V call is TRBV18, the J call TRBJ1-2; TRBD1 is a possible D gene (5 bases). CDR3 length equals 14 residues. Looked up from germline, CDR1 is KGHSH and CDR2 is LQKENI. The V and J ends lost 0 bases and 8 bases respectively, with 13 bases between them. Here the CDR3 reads CASSPPGDSEGYTF. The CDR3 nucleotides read TGTGCCAGCTCACCACCGGGGGACTCGGAAGGCTACACCTTC.

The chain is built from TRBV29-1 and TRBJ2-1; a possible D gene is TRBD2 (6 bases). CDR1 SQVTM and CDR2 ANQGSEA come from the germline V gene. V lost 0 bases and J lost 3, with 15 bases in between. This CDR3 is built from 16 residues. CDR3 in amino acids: CSVEDASGLYYNEQFF. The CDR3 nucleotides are TGCAGCGTTGAAGATGCGTCGGGACTCTACTACAATGAGCAGTTCTTC.

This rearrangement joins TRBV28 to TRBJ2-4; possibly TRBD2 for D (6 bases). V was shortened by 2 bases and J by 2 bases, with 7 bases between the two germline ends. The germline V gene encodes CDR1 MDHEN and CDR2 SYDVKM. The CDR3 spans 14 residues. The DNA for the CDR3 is TGTGCCAGCAGTTTAGGGGGGACCAAAAACATTCAGTACTTC. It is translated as CASSLGGTKNIQYF.

CDR3 DNA: TGTGCCAGCAGTTCTGCCCAAGGAGAAAGGTACTACGAGCAGTACTTC. Translating it yields CASSSAQGERYYEQYF. The chain recombines TRBV6-2 or TRBV6-3 with TRBJ2-7; D is undetermined. V lost 4 bases to trimming and J lost 3 bases, with 19 bases between them. Germline values: CDR1 MNHEY, CDR2 SVGEGT. The CDR3 loop spans 16 amino acids.

This CDR3 reads CASSYWEGNTEAFF. The CDR3 DNA reads as TGTGCCAGCAGTTACTGGGAGGGCAACACTGAAGCTTTCTTT. The chain has TRBV6-5 and TRBJ1-1; D is unresolved. This CDR3 is built from 14 residues. Germline CDR1 and CDR2: MNHEY and SVGAGI. The ends were cut back, 1 base at V and 2 bases at J, with 8 bases in the middle.

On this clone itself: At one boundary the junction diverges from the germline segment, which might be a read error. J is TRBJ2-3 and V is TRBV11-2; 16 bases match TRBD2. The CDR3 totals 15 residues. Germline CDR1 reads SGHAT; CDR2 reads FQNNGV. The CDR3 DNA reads TGTGCCAGCAGCTCCGGGACTAGCGGGGGGGCCTTTCGCAATTTT. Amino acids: CASSSGTSGGAFRNF.

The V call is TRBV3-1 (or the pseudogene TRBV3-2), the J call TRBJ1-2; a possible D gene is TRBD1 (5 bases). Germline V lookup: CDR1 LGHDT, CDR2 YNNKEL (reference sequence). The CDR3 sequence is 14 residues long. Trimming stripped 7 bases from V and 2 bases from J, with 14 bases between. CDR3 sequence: CASTALGQNYGYTF. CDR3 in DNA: TGTGCCAGCACCGCACTGGGGCAGAACTATGGCTACACCTTC.

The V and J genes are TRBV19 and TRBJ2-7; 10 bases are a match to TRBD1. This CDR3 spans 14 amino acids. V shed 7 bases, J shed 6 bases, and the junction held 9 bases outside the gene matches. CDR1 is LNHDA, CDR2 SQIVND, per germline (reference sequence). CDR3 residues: CASTKGTGEGEQYF. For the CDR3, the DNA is TGTGCCAGTACCAAAGGGACAGGGGAAGGCGAGCAGTACTTC.